This T cell receptor (beta chain) appears in the sequencing data of a study of cytomegalovirus exposure and HLA in healthy donors. The CDR3 length is 15 residues. Looked up from germline, CDR1 is LNHNV and CDR2 is YYDKDF (reference sequence). Trimming took 1 base from V and 1 from J, leaving 10 bases between them. 60 Vbeta and 13 Jbeta primers were used in PCR. Profiling relied on immunoSEQ multiplex PCR, and the TCRdb table lists in-frame clones only, not all of them. The sample consists of roughly 120,000 clones, 65% to 85% of them appearing once. The clonotype originates from a man aged 45 to 65 in good health and CMV-seropositive. The rearrangement uses TRBV15 and TRBJ1-1; D call uncertain. Sequencing input: PBMCs. The CDR3 region has the DNA TGTGCCACCAGCAGAGCGCCCGGAGCGAACACTGAAGCTTTCTTT. It yields the protein CATSRAPGANTEAFF.